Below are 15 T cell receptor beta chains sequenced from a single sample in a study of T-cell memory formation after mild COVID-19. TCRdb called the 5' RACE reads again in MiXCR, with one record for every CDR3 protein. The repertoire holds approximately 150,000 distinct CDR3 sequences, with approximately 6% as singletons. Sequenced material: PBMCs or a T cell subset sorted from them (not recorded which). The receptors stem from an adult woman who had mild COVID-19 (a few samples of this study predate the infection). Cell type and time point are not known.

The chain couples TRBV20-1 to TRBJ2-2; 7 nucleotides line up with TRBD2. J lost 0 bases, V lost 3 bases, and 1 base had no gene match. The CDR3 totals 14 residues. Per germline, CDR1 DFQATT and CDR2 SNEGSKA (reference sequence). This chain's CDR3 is CSASLAANTGELFF. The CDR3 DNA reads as TGCAGTGCTAGCCTAGCGGCGAACACCGGGGAGCTGTTTTTT.

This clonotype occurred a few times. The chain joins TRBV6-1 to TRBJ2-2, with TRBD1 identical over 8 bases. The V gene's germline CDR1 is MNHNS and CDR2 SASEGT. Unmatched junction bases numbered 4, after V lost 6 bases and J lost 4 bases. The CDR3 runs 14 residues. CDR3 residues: CASRDRGPTGELFF. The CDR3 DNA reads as TGTGCCAGCAGAGACAGGGGACCCACCGGGGAGCTGTTTTTT.

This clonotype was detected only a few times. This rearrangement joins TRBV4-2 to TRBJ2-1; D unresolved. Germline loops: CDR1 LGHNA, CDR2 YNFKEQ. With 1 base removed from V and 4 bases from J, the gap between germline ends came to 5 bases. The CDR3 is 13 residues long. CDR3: CASSQVSYNEQFF. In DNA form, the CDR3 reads TGTGCCAGCAGCCAAGTTTCTTACAATGAGCAGTTCTTC.

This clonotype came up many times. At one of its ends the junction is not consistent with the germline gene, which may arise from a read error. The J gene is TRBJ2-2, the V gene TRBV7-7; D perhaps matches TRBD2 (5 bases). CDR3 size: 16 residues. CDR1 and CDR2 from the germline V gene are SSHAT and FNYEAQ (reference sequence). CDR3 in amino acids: CAISPRQSLGGGELFF. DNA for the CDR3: TGTGCCATCAGCCCCCGTCAGAGTCTAGGAGGCGGGGAGCTGTTTTTT. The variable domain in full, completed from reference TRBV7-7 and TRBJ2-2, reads GAGVSQSPRYKVTKRGQDVTLRCDPISSHATLYWYQQALGQGPEFLTYFNYEAQPDKSGLPSDRFSAERPEGSISTLTIQRTEQRDSAMYRCAISPRQSLGGGELFFGEGSRLTVL.

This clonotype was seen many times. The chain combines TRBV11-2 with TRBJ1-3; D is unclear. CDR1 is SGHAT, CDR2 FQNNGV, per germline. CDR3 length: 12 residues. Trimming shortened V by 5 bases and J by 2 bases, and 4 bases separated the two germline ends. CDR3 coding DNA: TGTGCCAGCAGCCTCGCTGGAAACACCATATATTTT. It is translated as CASSLAGNTIYF. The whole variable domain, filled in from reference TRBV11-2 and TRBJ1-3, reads EAGVAQSPRYKIIEKRQSVAFWCNPISGHATLYWYQQILGQGPKLLIQFQNNGVVDDSQLPKDRFSAERLKGVDSTLKIQPAKLEDSAVYLCASSLAGNTIYFGEGSWLTVV.

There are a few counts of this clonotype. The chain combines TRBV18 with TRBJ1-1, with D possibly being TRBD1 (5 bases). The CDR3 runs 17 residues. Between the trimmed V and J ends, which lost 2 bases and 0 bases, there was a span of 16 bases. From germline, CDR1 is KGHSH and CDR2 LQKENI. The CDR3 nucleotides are TGTGCCAGCTCACCATTGCCCTCGACAGTCATGAACACTGAAGCTTTCTTT. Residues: CASSPLPSTVMNTEAFF.

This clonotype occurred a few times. The CDR3 DNA sequence: TGCGCCAGCAGCGGGGGCGGGGAGGAATACAATGAGCAGTTCTTC. Residues: CASSGGGEEYNEQFF. The gene calls are TRBV5-1 and TRBJ2-1; D assignment may be TRBD1 or TRBD2 (6 bases each). V lost 4 bases and J 4 bases, leaving 15 bases between the germline ends. Germline-derived CDR1 and CDR2 are SGHRS and YFSETQ. The CDR3 runs 15 residues.

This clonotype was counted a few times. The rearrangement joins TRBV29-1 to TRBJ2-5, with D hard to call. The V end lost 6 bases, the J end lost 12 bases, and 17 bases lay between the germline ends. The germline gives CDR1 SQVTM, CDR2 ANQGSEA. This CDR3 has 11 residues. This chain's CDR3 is CSVNRANGEYF. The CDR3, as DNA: TGCAGCGTAAACCGGGCCAACGGCGAGTACTTC.

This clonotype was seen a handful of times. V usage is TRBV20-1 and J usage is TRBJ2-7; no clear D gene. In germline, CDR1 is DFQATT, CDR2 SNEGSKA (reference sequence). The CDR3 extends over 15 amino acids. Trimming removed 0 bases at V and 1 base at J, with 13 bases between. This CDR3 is CSARDSVGGSYEQYF. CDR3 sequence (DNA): TGCAGTGCTAGAGATTCCGTTGGCGGTTCCTACGAGCAGTACTTC.

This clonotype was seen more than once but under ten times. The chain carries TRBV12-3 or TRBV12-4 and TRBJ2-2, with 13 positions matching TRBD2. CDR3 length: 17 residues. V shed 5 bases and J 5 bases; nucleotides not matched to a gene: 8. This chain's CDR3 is CASSPRTSGGGTGELFF. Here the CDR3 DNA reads TGTGCCAGCAGTCCTCGGACTAGCGGGGGAGGTACCGGGGAGCTGTTTTTT.

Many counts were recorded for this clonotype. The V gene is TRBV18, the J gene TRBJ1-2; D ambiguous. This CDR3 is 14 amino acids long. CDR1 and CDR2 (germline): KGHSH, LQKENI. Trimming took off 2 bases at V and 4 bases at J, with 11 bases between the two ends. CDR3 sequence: CASSPALDRYGYTF. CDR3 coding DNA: TGTGCCAGCTCACCAGCACTGGACCGCTATGGCTACACCTTC.

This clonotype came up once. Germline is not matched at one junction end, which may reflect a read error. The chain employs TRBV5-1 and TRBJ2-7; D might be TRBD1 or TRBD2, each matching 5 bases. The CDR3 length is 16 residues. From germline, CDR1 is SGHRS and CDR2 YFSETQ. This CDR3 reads CASSLDRGRSSYEKYF. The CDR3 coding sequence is TGCGCCAGCAGCTTGGATCGGGGCAGGAGCTCCTACGAGAAGTACTTC.

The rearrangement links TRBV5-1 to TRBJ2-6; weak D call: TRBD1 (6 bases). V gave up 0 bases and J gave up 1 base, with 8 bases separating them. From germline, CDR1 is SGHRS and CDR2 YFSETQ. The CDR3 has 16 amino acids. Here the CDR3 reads CASSLAQGSGANVLTF. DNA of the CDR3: TGCGCCAGCAGCTTGGCACAGGGATCTGGGGCCAACGTCCTGACTTTC.

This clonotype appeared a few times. The CDR3 DNA reads as TGTGCCACCAGTCCGGGGGGCGCTTGGACAGATACGCAGTATTTT. As protein: CATSPGGAWTDTQYF. This chain joins TRBV24-1 and TRBJ2-3, with D tentatively TRBD2 (7 bases). This CDR3 is 15 amino acids long. Germline lookup yields CDR1 KGHDR and CDR2 SFDVKD. V was pared by 6 bases and J by 3 bases, with 15 bases between.

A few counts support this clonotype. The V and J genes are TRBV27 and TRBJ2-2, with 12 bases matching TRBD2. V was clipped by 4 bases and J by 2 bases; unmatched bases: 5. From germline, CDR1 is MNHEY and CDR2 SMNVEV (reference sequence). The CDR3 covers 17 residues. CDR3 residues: CASSSTSGRPNTGELFF. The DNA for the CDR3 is TGTGCCAGCAGTTCGACTAGCGGGAGACCAAACACCGGGGAGCTGTTTTTT.